These 23 T cell receptor beta chains were all obtained from the same sample, sequenced in a study of control samples from healthy donors and cancer patients. Assay used: immunoSEQ multiplex PCR; TCRdb lists only in-frame clones, some missing. Across 150,000 to 200,000 clones, the top ten clones capture more than 2% of the sample. Input material: blood. The receptors shown here come from a woman aged 25 to 39 in good health.

V usage is TRBV3-1 (or the pseudogene TRBV3-2) and J usage is TRBJ2-5; D call uncertain. Germline assignment: CDR1 LGHDT and CDR2 YNNKEL (reference sequence). V lost 0 bases and J lost 6, with 14 bases in between. CDR3 length equals 15 residues. In nucleotides, the CDR3 is TGTGCCAGCAGCCAAGATATTATTGGCTCTCAGACCCAGTACTTC. Encoded protein: CASSQDIIGSQTQYF.

This rearrangement joins TRBV5-1 to TRBJ1-4, with D possibly TRBD1 on 6 matching bases. Trimming removed 4 bases at V and 5 bases at J, with 9 bases between. CDR1 SGHRS and CDR2 YFSETQ come from the germline V gene. This CDR3 contains 13 residues. The CDR3 DNA reads TGCGCCAGCAGCCAACAGGGAAATGAAAAACTGTTTTTT. It specifies CASSQQGNEKLFF.

V usage is TRBV20-1 and J usage is TRBJ1-1; no clear D. Germline values: CDR1 DFQATT, CDR2 SNEGSKA (reference sequence). Deletions cut 6 bases from V and 9 bases from J, with 14 bases between. CDR3 length equals 11 residues. The CDR3 DNA reads as TGCAGTGCGGGCCGACCCCAACAAGCTTTCTTT. Translated, it gives CSAGRPQQAFF.

The chain carries TRBV7-2 and TRBJ2-1, with D possibly being TRBD2 (5 bases). The ends were cut back, 5 bases at V and 10 bases at J, with 18 bases in the middle. Germline V gives CDR1 SGHTA, CDR2 FQGNSA. The CDR3 covers 14 residues. The CDR3 coding sequence is TGTGCCAGCAGCCAAAGTTCAAGCGGTCTCGAGCAGTTCTTC. It encodes CASSQSSSGLEQFF.

This sequence joins TRBV25-1 and TRBJ1-6; possible D gene TRBD1, 6 bases. The length of the CDR3 is 17 residues. From germline, CDR1 is MGHDK and CDR2 SYGVNS. Trimming left V 6 bases short and J 0 bases short, with 15 bases between. The CDR3 nucleotides read TGTGCCAGCAGCCAGGGACACCGGAGCTCCTATAATTCACCCCTCCACTTT. Amino acids: CASSQGHRSSYNSPLHF.

The chain is built from TRBV15 and TRBJ1-4, with D unresolved. This CDR3 spans 15 amino acids. CDR1 and CDR2 (germline): LNHNV, YYDKDF (reference sequence). The V end lost 5 bases, the J end lost 8 bases, and 18 bases lay between the germline ends. CDR3: CATSPMGREGEKLFF. CDR3 DNA sequence: TGTGCCACCAGCCCGATGGGTAGGGAGGGAGAAAAACTGTTTTTT.

A remark on this clone: An end of the junction does not agree with germline; a read error may underlie this. The gene calls are TRBV12-3 or TRBV12-4 and TRBJ2-1, with D maybe TRBD1 (5 bases). The CDR3 runs 11 residues. The CDR3 region has the DNA TGTGCCAGCAGTTTTCAGGGCGGCGTTGTCTTC. Translation: CASSFQGGVVF.

This chain links TRBV7-2 with TRBJ1-1, with a possible D match to TRBD1 (6 bases). The germline CDR1 and CDR2 sequences are SGHTA and FQGNSA. This CDR3 has 14 residues. V lost 3 bases, J lost 3 bases, and 11 bases lay in between. For the CDR3, the DNA is TGTGCCAGCAGCTTTCCCGACAGGTACACTGAAGCTTTCTTT. Residues: CASSFPDRYTEAFF.

The chain uses TRBV7-2 and TRBJ1-2; no clear D. Trimming removed 2 bases from V and 4 bases from J, with 17 bases in between. CDR3 length: 16 residues. Per the germline V gene, CDR1 is SGHTA and CDR2 is FQGNSA. In DNA form, the CDR3 reads TGTGCCAGCAGCTTATGGTCTGCCGTCCTAAGCTATGGCTACACCTTC. Its translation: CASSLWSAVLSYGYTF. Looking up the rest from reference TRBV7-2 and TRBJ1-2 gives the full variable domain: GAGVSQSPSNKVTEKGKDVELRCDPISGHTALYWYRQSLGQGLEFLIYFQGNSAPDKSGLPSDRFSAERTGGSVSTLTIQRTQQEDSAVYLCASSLWSAVLSYGYTFGSGTRLTVV.

The J gene is TRBJ2-5, the V gene TRBV5-4, with TRBD1 matching over 7 bases. Germline lookup yields CDR1 SGHNT and CDR2 YYREEE (reference sequence). This CDR3 is built from 13 residues. V shed 4 bases, J shed 3 bases, and the junction held 3 bases outside the gene matches. Here the CDR3 reads CASSAGTEETQYF. CDR3 coding DNA: TGTGCCAGCAGCGCCGGGACAGAAGAGACCCAGTACTTC.

The rearrangement joins TRBV7-2 to TRBJ2-7; D tentatively reads TRBD1 or TRBD2 (5 bases each). Germline V gene sequence: CDR1 SGHTA, CDR2 FQGNSA. The V end was cut by 7 bases, the J end by 6 bases, with 16 bases between. The CDR3 covers 13 residues. The CDR3 loop is CASKPSGAGEQYF. Written as DNA, the CDR3 is TGTGCCAGCAAACCCAGTGGGGCGGGCGAGCAGTACTTC.

The chain is built from TRBV7-9 and TRBJ1-2; D not certain. Germline CDR1 and CDR2: SEHNR and FQNEAQ (reference sequence). The CDR3 length is 16 residues. V gave up 0 bases and J gave up 0 bases, with 11 bases separating them. The CDR3 loop reads CASSLAGPRANYGYTF. CDR3 nucleotides: TGTGCCAGCAGCTTAGCGGGCCCTCGAGCTAACTATGGCTACACCTTC. Full variable domain (remainder filled in from reference TRBV7-9 and TRBJ1-2): DTGVSQNPRHKITKRGQNVTFRCDPISEHNRLYWYRQTLGQGPEFLTYFQNEAQLEKSRLLSDRFSAERPKGSFSTLEIQRTEQGDSAMYLCASSLAGPRANYGYTFGSGTRLTVV.

The J gene is TRBJ1-6, the V gene TRBV5-5; D is unclear. There are 15 residues in the CDR3. Trimming pared 0 bases from V and 6 bases from J, leaving 10 bases between. Per germline, CDR1 SGHKS and CDR2 YYEKEE (reference sequence). This chain's CDR3 is CASSLAASLNSPLHF. CDR3 in DNA: TGTGCCAGCAGCTTGGCCGCCAGCCTTAATTCACCCCTCCACTTT.

The chain uses TRBV28 and TRBJ2-1; 9 bases match TRBD1. V lost 6 bases, J lost 6 bases, and 9 bases stayed unmatched. CDR1 is MDHEN, CDR2 SYDVKM, per germline. The CDR3 has 15 residues. CDR3 amino acids: CASSTPGQGINEQFF. CDR3 sequence (DNA): TGTGCCAGCAGCACACCGGGACAGGGTATCAATGAGCAGTTCTTC.

V usage is TRBV27 and J usage is TRBJ2-3; TRBD1 matches at 10 bases. Germline V gene lookup returns CDR1 MNHEY and CDR2 SMNVEV (reference sequence). This CDR3 has 16 residues. The J segment lost 1 base and the V segment lost 2 bases, leaving 3 bases of the junction unmatched. CDR3 loop: CASSLRTGGRTDTQYF. The CDR3 DNA sequence: TGTGCCAGCAGTTTACGGACAGGGGGTCGCACAGATACGCAGTATTTT.

The CDR3 protein is CSVEDGGMTGYTF. Written as DNA, the CDR3 is TGCAGCGTTGAAGATGGGGGTATGACGGGCTACACCTTC. The gene calls are TRBV29-1 and TRBJ1-2; D perhaps matches TRBD1 (5 bases). V was pared by 0 bases and J by 8 bases, with 13 bases between. This CDR3 contains 13 residues. The V gene's germline CDR1 is SQVTM and CDR2 ANQGSEA. The entire variable domain, with the rest obtained from reference TRBV29-1 and TRBJ1-2, is as follows: SAVISQKPSRDICQRGTSLTIQCQVDSQVTMMFWYRQQPGQSLTLIATANQGSEATYESGFVIDKFPISRPNLTFSTLTVSNMSPEDSSIYLCSVEDGGMTGYTFGSGTRLTVV.

The gene calls are TRBV4-1 and TRBJ1-5; TRBD1 matches at 7 bases. CDR3 length: 16 residues. Per germline, CDR1 MGHRA and CDR2 YSYEKL. The ends lost 0 bases at V and 5 bases at J; junction bases unmatched: 7. The CDR3 coding sequence is TGCGCCAGCAGCCAAGATCCCGACAGGGCCTATCAGCCCCAGCATTTT. Amino acid sequence: CASSQDPDRAYQPQHF.

The J gene is TRBJ2-6, the V gene TRBV6-5, with D unclear. This CDR3 contains 15 residues. Germline assignment: CDR1 MNHEY and CDR2 SVGAGI. Trimming removed 5 bases at V and 0 bases at J, with 8 bases between. The CDR3 region is CASSLINSGANVLTF. CDR3 nucleotides: TGTGCCAGCAGTCTCATAAACTCTGGGGCCAACGTCCTGACTTTC.

As DNA, the CDR3 is TGCGCCAGCAGCTTGGCCGACAGTGACTATGGCTACACCTTC. This gives the protein CASSLADSDYGYTF. The chain employs TRBV5-1 and TRBJ1-2, with TRBD1 as a possible D gene (5 bases). The CDR3 covers 14 residues. CDR1 is SGHRS, CDR2 YFSETQ, per germline. Trimming shortened V by 0 bases and J by 3 bases, and 9 bases separated the two germline ends.

V gene TRBV30 combines with J gene TRBJ2-2; D gene ambiguous. The CDR3 is made up of 13 amino acids. Germline CDR1 reads GTSNPN; CDR2 reads SVGIG (reference sequence). V lost 0 bases and J 7 bases, leaving 9 bases between the germline ends. The CDR3 DNA reads TGTGCCTGGAGTGTAAACGGGCACGGGGAGCTGTTTTTT. It yields the protein CAWSVNGHGELFF.

The gene calls are TRBV7-9 and TRBJ1-5, with D perhaps matching TRBD1 (6 bases). Looked up from germline, CDR1 is SEHNR and CDR2 is FQNEAQ (reference sequence). CDR3 length: 17 residues. Trimming took 1 base from V and 3 from J, leaving 16 bases between them. In DNA form, the CDR3 reads TGTGCCAGCAGCTTAGTACGGGCAGGGGCCATCAATCAGCCCCAGCATTTT. The encoded protein is CASSLVRAGAINQPQHF. The full variable domain, rest sourced from reference TRBV7-9 and TRBJ1-5, is DTGVSQNPRHKITKRGQNVTFRCDPISEHNRLYWYRQTLGQGPEFLTYFQNEAQLEKSRLLSDRFSAERPKGSFSTLEIQRTEQGDSAMYLCASSLVRAGAINQPQHFGDGTRLSIL.

This chain joins TRBV9 and TRBJ1-2; the D gene is possibly TRBD1 (6 bases). The CDR3 has 18 amino acids. CDR1 and CDR2 (germline): SGDLS, YYNGEE. Trimming shortened V by 3 bases and J by 2 bases, and 23 bases separated the two germline ends. CDR3 in DNA: TGTGCCAGCAGCGCGACCCCCAATACAGGGCGGGGAAACTATGGCTACACCTTC. The encoded protein is CASSATPNTGRGNYGYTF.

The rearrangement links TRBV7-9 to TRBJ1-5; 7 bases align to TRBD1. CDR1 is SEHNR, CDR2 FQNEAQ, per germline (reference sequence). The CDR3 spans 13 residues. Trimming removed 5 bases from V and 4 bases from J; junction bases left unmatched: 2. The CDR3 is CASSRDSNQPQHF. The CDR3 DNA is TGTGCCAGCAGCCGGGACAGTAATCAGCCCCAGCATTTT.